The 19 T cell receptor beta chains listed next were all sequenced from one sample in a study of blood T cells in healthy people across ages. A second PCR, run for about 6 to 11 cycles, used a sample-barcoded 5' primer plus a J-beta primer mix. TCRdb independently ran MiXCR on the 5' RACE reads; one entry per CDR3 protein. This sample has approximately 800,000 distinct CDR3 sequences, with around 50% found just once. Sequencing used blood. The receptors were sampled from an elderly man in good health.

J is TRBJ2-1 and V is TRBV15; D may be TRBD2 (5 bases). The V and J ends lost 5 bases and 5 bases respectively, with 13 bases between them. The CDR3 is 14 amino acids. The V gene's germline CDR1 is LNHNV and CDR2 YYDKDF (reference sequence). CDR3 in amino acids: CATSRTGPHNEQFF. The CDR3 nucleotides are TGTGCCACCAGCCGGACTGGGCCTCACAATGAGCAGTTCTTC.

The chain joins TRBV15 to TRBJ2-3; 8 nucleotides line up with TRBD2. After removal of 5 bases from V and 6 bases from J, the junction contained 7 bases not matched to a gene. The CDR3 runs to 14 residues. The germline V gene has CDR1 LNHNV and CDR2 YYDKDF (reference sequence). Here the CDR3 reads CATSGAGGTDTQYF. The CDR3 DNA sequence: TGTGCCACCAGCGGTGCGGGGGGTACTGATACGCAGTATTTT.

V is TRBV7-9 and J is TRBJ2-3, with a possible D match to TRBD2 (7 bases). Trimming pared 4 bases from V and 1 base from J, leaving 18 bases between. CDR3 size: 17 residues. Germline V gives CDR1 SEHNR, CDR2 FQNEAQ (reference sequence). The CDR3 is CASSSPGGAVGTDTQYF. The CDR3 DNA sequence: TGTGCCAGCAGCTCCCCTGGGGGGGCCGTGGGCACAGATACGCAGTATTTT.

The rearrangement links TRBV14 to TRBJ2-1; D may match TRBD1 or TRBD2 (5 bases each). Germline assignment: CDR1 SGHDN and CDR2 FVKESK. Trimming left V 1 base short and J 5 bases short, with 12 bases between. CDR3 size: 15 residues. The CDR3 bases are TGTGCCAGCAGCCAAGCCGCCGGGGCCAACAATGAGCAGTTCTTC. Amino acid sequence: CASSQAAGANNEQFF.

This clonotype was recorded at least ten times. V usage is TRBV11-1 and J usage is TRBJ2-5; TRBD1 matches at 7 bases. CDR3 length: 16 amino acids. The germline V gene encodes CDR1 SGHAT and CDR2 FQDESV (reference sequence). The ends lost 1 base at V and 5 bases at J; junction bases unmatched: 10. The CDR3 reads CASSLGRQGRMETQYF. The CDR3 region has the DNA TGTGCCAGCAGCTTAGGAAGACAGGGCCGCATGGAGACCCAGTACTTC.

This clonotype was seen a few times. The V gene is TRBV28, the J gene TRBJ2-6; D not resolved. Looked up from germline, CDR1 is MDHEN and CDR2 is SYDVKM. The CDR3 is made up of 15 amino acids. Trimming cost V 5 bases and J 0 bases, with 8 bases left between them. The CDR3 protein is CASSQHTSGANVLTF. CDR3 DNA sequence: TGTGCCAGCAGTCAACACACCTCTGGGGCCAACGTCCTGACTTTC.

This clonotype came up many times. The J gene is TRBJ2-7, the V gene TRBV20-1, with 9 nucleotides matching TRBD2. The CDR3 covers 15 residues. Trimming removed 4 bases from V and 1 base from J; junction bases left unmatched: 8. Germline V gene data show CDR1 as DFQATT and CDR2 as SNEGSKA (reference sequence). CDR3 nucleotides: TGCAGTGCTACCCCAGCAGCGGGAGGTTCCTACGAGCAGTACTTC. This translates into CSATPAAGGSYEQYF.

This clonotype has only a few counts. The CDR3 loop reads CASRAGQGYEQFF. DNA for the CDR3: TGTGCCAGCAGAGCGGGACAGGGTTATGAGCAGTTCTTC. This sequence joins TRBV5-5 and TRBJ2-1; TRBD1 agrees at 9 bases. The germline gives CDR1 SGHKS, CDR2 YYEKEE (reference sequence). CDR3 size: 13 residues. Trimming cost V 5 bases and J 8 bases; bases outside gene matches: 5. Drawing the rest from reference TRBV5-5 and TRBJ2-1, the complete variable domain is DAGVTQSPTHLIKTRGQQVTLRCSPISGHKSVSWYQQVLGQGPQFIFQYYEKEERGRGNFPDRFSARQFPNYSSELNVNALLLGDSALYLCASRAGQGYEQFFGPGTRLTVL.

This clonotype came up a few times. V usage is TRBV20-1 and J usage is TRBJ2-1; D is perhaps TRBD1 (5 bases). Trimming shortened V by 0 bases and J by 2 bases, and 11 bases separated the two germline ends. CDR1 and CDR2 (germline): DFQATT, SNEGSKA (reference sequence). There are 15 residues in the CDR3. The CDR3 reads CSARDNRHPYNEQFF. The CDR3 bases are TGCAGTGCTAGAGACAACAGGCATCCCTACAATGAGCAGTTCTTC.

The chain is built from TRBV6-2 or TRBV6-3 and TRBJ2-5, with 9 nucleotides matching TRBD1. The CDR3 spans 16 residues. The V segment lost 5 bases and the J segment 5 bases; nucleotides outside the gene matches: 12. The V gene's germline CDR1 is MNHEY and CDR2 SVGEGT. The CDR3 region has the DNA TGTGCCAGCAGTCCGGGACAGGGAGCCCGATCGGAGACCCAGTACTTC. It is translated as CASSPGQGARSETQYF.

The V call is TRBV19, the J call TRBJ2-3; maybe TRBD1 (6 bases). V dropped 8 bases and J dropped 0 bases, with 12 bases sitting between them. This CDR3 is built from 14 residues. Germline loops: CDR1 LNHDA, CDR2 SQIVND (reference sequence). CDR3 coding DNA: TGTGCCAGTTCTGGACAGATTAGCACAGATACGCAGTATTTT. Its protein is CASSGQISTDTQYF. The full variable domain, its missing parts supplied by reference TRBV19 and TRBJ2-3, is DGGITQSPKYLFRKEGQNVTLSCEQNLNHDAMYWYRQDPGQGLRLIYYSQIVNDFQKGDIAEGYSVSREKKESFPLTVTSAQKNPTAFYLCASSGQISTDTQYFGPGTRLTVL.

V and J are TRBV12-3 or TRBV12-4 and TRBJ2-5; 7 nucleotides match TRBD1. V shed 8 bases and J 5 bases; nucleotides not matched to a gene: 14. This CDR3 has 15 amino acids. The DNA of the CDR3 is TGTGCCAGCGTTTCACTAGGGGGCTCGAGGGAGACCCAGTACTTC. This sequence encodes CASVSLGGSRETQYF.

The table lists this clonotype with a few counts. The rearrangement joins TRBV5-6 to TRBJ2-7; TRBD1 matches at 8 bases. The junction had 13 bases not matched to a gene; V was cut back by 3 bases and J by 5 bases. Germline lookup yields CDR1 SGHDT and CDR2 YYEEEE. The CDR3 runs to 16 residues. The CDR3 DNA is TGTGCCAGCAGCTCGCCATCCAGGGGGCGCCCCAACGAGCAGTACTTC. Protein: CASSSPSRGRPNEQYF.

In its sample, this clonotype was seen many times. Here the CDR3 DNA reads TGCAGCGTTGTAAAAAGTCGGCAGGCGGTCTACGAGCAGTACTTC. Translation gives CSVVKSRQAVYEQYF. The chain employs TRBV29-1 and TRBJ2-7; D remains ambiguous. This CDR3 is 15 amino acids long. Germline V gene lookup returns CDR1 SQVTM and CDR2 ANQGSEA. Deletions cut 4 bases from V and 3 bases from J, with 19 bases between.

The rearrangement joins TRBV20-1 to TRBJ1-1, with D unclear. Germline V CDR1 and CDR2: DFQATT, SNEGSKA (reference sequence). This CDR3 is built from 13 residues. V dropped 3 bases and J dropped 5 bases, with 13 bases sitting between them. CDR3 loop: CSASLAGKTEAFF. CDR3 coding DNA: TGCAGTGCTAGTCTTGCGGGTAAGACTGAAGCTTTCTTT.

The chain carries TRBV7-2 and TRBJ2-5; D is undetermined. The V and J ends lost 2 bases and 5 bases respectively, with 12 bases between them. The germline V gene has CDR1 SGHTA and CDR2 FQGNSA. CDR3 length equals 14 residues. The CDR3 reads CASSLMGLGETQYF. The DNA of the CDR3 is TGTGCCAGCAGCTTAATGGGTCTAGGGGAGACCCAGTACTTC.

There are a few counts of this clonotype. The chain is built from TRBV20-1 and TRBJ2-3; 10 bases map to TRBD1. After removal of 3 bases from V and 6 bases from J, the junction contained 9 bases not matched to a gene. Germline V gene sequence: CDR1 DFQATT, CDR2 SNEGSKA (reference sequence). The CDR3 spans 15 residues. The CDR3 region has the DNA TGCAGTGCTAGCTCAAGGACAGGGGGAGGTGATACGCAGTATTTT. It specifies CSASSRTGGGDTQYF.

This clonotype was found once. The chain carries TRBV4-3 and TRBJ2-5; TRBD2 might be the D (6 bases). Germline CDR1 is LGHNA and CDR2 is YSLEER. CDR3 length: 16 amino acids. The V end lost 0 bases, the J end lost 2 bases, and 13 bases lay between the germline ends. In DNA form, the CDR3 reads TGCGCCAGCAGCCAAGATTCATTGCGGGAACAAGAGACCCAGTACTTC. It specifies CASSQDSLREQETQYF.

V and J are TRBV11-2 and TRBJ2-5; no clear D gene. V lost 5 bases, J lost 4 bases, and 14 bases lay in between. Germline-derived CDR1 and CDR2 are SGHAT and FQNNGV. The CDR3 has 14 residues. DNA of the CDR3: TGTGCCAGCAGCCTATCGGCCCAAATAGAGACCCAGTACTTC. The encoded protein is CASSLSAQIETQYF.